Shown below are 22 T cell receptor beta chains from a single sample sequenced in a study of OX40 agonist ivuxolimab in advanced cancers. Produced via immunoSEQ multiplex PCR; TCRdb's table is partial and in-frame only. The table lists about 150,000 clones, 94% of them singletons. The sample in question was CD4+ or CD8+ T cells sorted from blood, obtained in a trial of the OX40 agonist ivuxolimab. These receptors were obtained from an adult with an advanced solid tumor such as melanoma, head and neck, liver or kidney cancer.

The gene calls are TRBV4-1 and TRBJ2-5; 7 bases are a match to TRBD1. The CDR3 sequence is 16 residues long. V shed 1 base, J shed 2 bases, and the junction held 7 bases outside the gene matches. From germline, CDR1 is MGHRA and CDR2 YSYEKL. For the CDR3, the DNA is TGCGCCAGCAGCCAAGCCGGGACAGAGAAGCAAGAGACCCAGTACTTC. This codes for CASSQAGTEKQETQYF.

The CDR3 protein is CASSIQGSTEAFF. The CDR3 nucleotides read TGTGCCAGTAGTATACAGGGATCCACTGAAGCTTTCTTT. V and J are TRBV19 and TRBJ1-1, with D maybe TRBD1 (5 bases). Per the germline V gene, CDR1 is LNHDA and CDR2 is SQIVND (reference sequence). The CDR3 is 13 amino acids. V was cut by 2 bases and J by 4 bases, with 8 bases left in between.

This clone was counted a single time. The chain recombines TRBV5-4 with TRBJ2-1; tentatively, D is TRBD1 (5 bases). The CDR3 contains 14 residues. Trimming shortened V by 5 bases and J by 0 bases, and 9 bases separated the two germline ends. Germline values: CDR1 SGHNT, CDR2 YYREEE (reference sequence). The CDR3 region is CASRVDISYNEQFF. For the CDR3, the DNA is TGTGCCAGCAGGGTGGACATCTCCTACAATGAGCAGTTCTTC.

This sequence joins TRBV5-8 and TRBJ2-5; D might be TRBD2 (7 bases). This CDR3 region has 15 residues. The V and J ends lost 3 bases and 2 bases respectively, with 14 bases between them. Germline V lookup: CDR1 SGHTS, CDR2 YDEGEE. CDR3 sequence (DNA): TGTGCCAGCAGCTATCTTAGGGGGGGTCAAGAGACCCAGTACTTC. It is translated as CASSYLRGGQETQYF.

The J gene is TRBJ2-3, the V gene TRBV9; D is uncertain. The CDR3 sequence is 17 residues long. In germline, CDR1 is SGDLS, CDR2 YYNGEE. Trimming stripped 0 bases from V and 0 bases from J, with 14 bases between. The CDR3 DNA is TGTGCCAGCAGCGTAGCTTCGTGGGGTGGAAGCACAGATACGCAGTATTTT. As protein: CASSVASWGGSTDTQYF.

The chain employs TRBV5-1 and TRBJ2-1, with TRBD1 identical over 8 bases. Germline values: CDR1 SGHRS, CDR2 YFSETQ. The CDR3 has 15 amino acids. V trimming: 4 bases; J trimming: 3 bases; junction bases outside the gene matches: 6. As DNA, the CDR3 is TGCGCCAGCAGCCCCGGACAGGGATACTACAATGAGCAGTTCTTC. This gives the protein CASSPGQGYYNEQFF.

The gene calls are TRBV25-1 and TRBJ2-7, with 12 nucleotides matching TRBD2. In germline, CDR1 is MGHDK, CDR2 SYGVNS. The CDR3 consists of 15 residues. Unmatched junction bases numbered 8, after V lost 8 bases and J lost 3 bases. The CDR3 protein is CASGGLAGSDYEQYF. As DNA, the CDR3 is TGTGCCAGCGGCGGACTAGCGGGATCAGACTACGAGCAGTACTTC.

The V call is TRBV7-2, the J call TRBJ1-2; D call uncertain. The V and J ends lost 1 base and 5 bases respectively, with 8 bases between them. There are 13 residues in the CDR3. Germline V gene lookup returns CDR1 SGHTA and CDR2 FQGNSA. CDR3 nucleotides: TGTGCCAGCAGCTTAGGGCAGCCTTATGGCTACACCTTC. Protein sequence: CASSLGQPYGYTF.

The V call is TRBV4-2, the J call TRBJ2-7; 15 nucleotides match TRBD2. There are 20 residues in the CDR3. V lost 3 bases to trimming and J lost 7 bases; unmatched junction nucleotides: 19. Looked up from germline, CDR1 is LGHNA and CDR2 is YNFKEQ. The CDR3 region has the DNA TGTGCCAGCAGCCACCTCAAAGGGACTAGCGGGAGGCCCCAATCGGGGGAGCAGTACTTC. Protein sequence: CASSHLKGTSGRPQSGEQYF.

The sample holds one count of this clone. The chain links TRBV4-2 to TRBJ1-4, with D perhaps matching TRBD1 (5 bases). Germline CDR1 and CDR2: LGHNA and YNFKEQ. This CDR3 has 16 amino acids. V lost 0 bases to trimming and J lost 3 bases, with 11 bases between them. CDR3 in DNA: TGTGCCAGCAGCCAAGATTTAGGGGCCCCTAATGAAAAACTGTTTTTT. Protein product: CASSQDLGAPNEKLFF.

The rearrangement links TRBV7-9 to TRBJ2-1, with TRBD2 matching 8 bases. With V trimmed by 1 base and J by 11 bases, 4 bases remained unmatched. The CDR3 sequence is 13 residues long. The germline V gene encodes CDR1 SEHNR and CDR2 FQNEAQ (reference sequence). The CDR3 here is CASSLEGLDKQFF. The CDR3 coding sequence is TGTGCCAGCAGCTTAGAGGGACTAGACAAGCAGTTCTTC. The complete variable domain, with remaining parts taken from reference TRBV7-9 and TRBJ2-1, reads DTGVSQNPRHKITKRGQNVTFRCDPISEHNRLYWYRQTLGQGPEFLTYFQNEAQLEKSRLLSDRFSAERPKGSFSTLEIQRTEQGDSAMYLCASSLEGLDKQFFGPGTRLTVL.

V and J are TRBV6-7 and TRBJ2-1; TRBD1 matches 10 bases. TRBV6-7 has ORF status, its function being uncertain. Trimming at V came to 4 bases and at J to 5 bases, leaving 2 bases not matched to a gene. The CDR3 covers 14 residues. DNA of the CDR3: TGTGCCAGCAGTTGCGGACAGGGGGACAATGAGCAGTTCTTC. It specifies CASSCGQGDNEQFF.

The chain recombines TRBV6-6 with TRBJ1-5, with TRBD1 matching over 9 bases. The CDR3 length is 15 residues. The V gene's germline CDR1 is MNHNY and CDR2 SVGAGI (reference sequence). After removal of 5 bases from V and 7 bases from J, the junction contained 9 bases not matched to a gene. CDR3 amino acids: CASSQTGGGGQPQHF. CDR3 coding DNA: TGTGCCAGCAGTCAAACAGGGGGCGGCGGACAGCCCCAGCATTTT.

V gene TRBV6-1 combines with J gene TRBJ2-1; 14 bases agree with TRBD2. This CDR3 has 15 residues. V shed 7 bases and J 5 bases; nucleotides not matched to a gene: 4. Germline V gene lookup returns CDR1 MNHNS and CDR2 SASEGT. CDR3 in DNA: TGTGCCAGCAATAGACTAGCGGGAGGGAACAATGAGCAGTTCTTC. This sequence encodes CASNRLAGGNNEQFF.

CDR3: CAISEGGHDEKLFF. CDR3 bases: TGTGCCATCAGTGAGGGGGGTCATGATGAAAAACTGTTTTTT. The genes are TRBV10-3 and TRBJ1-4, with a possible D match to TRBD1 (5 bases). The V gene's germline CDR1 is ENHRY and CDR2 SYGVKD. The V gene lost 2 bases and the J gene lost 6 bases, with 10 bases spanning the gap. The CDR3 runs 14 residues.

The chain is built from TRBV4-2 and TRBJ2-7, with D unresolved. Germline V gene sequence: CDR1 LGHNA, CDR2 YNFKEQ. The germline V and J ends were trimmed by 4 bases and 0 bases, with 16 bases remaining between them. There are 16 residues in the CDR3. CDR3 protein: CASSPLGSTSSYEQYF. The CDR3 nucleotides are TGTGCCAGCAGCCCCCTCGGCTCGACATCCTCCTACGAGCAGTACTTC.

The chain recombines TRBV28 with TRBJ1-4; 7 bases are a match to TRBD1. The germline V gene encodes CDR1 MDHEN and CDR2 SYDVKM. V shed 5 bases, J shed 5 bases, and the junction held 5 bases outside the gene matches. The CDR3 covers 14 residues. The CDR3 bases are TGTGCCAGCAGTACCGGGACAGTGAATGAAAAACTGTTTTTT. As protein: CASSTGTVNEKLFF. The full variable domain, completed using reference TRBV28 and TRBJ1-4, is DVKVTQSSRYLVKRTGEKVFLECVQDMDHENMFWYRQDPGLGLRLIYFSYDVKMKEKGDIPEGYSVSREKKERFSLILESASTNQTSMYLCASSTGTVNEKLFFGSGTQLSVL.

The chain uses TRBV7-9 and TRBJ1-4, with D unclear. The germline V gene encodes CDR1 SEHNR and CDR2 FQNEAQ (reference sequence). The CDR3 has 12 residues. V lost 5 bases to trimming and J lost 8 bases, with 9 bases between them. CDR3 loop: CASSLNIEKLFF. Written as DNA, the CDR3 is TGTGCCAGCAGCCTAAACATAGAAAAACTGTTTTTT.

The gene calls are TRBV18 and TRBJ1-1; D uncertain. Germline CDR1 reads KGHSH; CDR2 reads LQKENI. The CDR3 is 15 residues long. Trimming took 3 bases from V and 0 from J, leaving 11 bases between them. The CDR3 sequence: CASSPSVLMNTEAFF. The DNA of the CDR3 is TGTGCCAGCTCACCTTCCGTACTGATGAACACTGAAGCTTTCTTT.

The CDR3 reads CASSIWAGGDYGYTF. DNA for the CDR3: TGTGCCAGTAGTATCTGGGCAGGGGGCGACTATGGCTACACCTTC. The V and J genes are TRBV19 and TRBJ1-2; TRBD1 matches 8 bases. Germline V gene lookup returns CDR1 LNHDA and CDR2 SQIVND (reference sequence). The CDR3 sequence is 15 residues long. J was trimmed by 3 bases and V by 3 bases; bases with no gene match: 6.

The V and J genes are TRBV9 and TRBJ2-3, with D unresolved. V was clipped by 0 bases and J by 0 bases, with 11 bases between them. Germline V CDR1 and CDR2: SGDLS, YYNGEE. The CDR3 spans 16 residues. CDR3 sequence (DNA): TGTGCCAGCAGCGTAGTAATTGGGTACAGCACAGATACGCAGTATTTT. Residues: CASSVVIGYSTDTQYF. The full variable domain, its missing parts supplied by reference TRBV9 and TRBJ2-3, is DSGVTQTPKHLITATGQRVTLRCSPRSGDLSVYWYQQSLDQGLQFLIQYYNGEERAKGNILERFSAQQFPDLHSELNLSSLELGDSALYFCASSVVIGYSTDTQYFGPGTRLTVL.

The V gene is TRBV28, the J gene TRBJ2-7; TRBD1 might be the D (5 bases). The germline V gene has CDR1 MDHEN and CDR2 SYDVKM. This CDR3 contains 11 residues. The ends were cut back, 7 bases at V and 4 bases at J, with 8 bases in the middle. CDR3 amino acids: CASTDIYEQYF. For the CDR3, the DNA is TGTGCCAGCACGGACATTTACGAGCAGTACTTC. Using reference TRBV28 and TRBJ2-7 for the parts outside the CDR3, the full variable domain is DVKVTQSSRYLVKRTGEKVFLECVQDMDHENMFWYRQDPGLGLRLIYFSYDVKMKEKGDIPEGYSVSREKKERFSLILESASTNQTSMYLCASTDIYEQYFGPGTRLTVT.